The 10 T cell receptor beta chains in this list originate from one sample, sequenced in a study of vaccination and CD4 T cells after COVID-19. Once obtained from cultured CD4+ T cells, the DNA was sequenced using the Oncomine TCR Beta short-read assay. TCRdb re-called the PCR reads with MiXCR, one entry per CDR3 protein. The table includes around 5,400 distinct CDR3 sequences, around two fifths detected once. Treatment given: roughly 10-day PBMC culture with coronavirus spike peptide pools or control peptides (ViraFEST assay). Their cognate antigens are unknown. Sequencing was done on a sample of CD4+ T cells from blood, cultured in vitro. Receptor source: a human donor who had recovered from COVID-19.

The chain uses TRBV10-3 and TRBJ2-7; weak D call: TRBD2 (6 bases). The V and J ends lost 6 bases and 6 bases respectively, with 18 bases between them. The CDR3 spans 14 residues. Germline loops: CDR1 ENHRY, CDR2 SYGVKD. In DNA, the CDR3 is TGTGCCATCAGGCCCGGGACTCCCGGACGCGAGCAGTACTTC. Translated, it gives CAIRPGTPGREQYF.

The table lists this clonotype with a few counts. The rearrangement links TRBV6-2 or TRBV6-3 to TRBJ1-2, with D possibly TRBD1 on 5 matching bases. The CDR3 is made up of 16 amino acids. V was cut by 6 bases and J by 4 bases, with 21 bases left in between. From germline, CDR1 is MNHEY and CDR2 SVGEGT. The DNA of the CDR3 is TGTGCCAGCAGGGATCCAATCCCCGTCGACAGCTATGGCTACACCTTC. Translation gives CASRDPIPVDSYGYTF.

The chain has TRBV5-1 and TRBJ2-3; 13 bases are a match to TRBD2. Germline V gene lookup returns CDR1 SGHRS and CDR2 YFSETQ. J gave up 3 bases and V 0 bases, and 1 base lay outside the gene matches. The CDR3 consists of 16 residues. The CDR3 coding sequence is TGCGCCAGCAGCTTGGTACTAGCGGGGGGGACAGATACGCAGTATTTT. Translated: CASSLVLAGGTDTQYF.

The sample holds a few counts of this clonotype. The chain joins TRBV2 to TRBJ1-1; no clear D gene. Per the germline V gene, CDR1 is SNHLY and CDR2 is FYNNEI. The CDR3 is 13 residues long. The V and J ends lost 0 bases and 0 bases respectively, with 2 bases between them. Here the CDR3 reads CASSEAMNTEAFF. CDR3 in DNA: TGTGCCAGCAGTGAAGCGATGAACACTGAAGCTTTCTTT.

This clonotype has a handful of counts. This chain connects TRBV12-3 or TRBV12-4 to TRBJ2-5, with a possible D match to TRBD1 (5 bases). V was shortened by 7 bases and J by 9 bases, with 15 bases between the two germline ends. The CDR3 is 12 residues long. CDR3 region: CASNTGLRAQYF. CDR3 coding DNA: TGTGCCAGCAATACAGGTCTTAGGGCCCAGTACTTC.

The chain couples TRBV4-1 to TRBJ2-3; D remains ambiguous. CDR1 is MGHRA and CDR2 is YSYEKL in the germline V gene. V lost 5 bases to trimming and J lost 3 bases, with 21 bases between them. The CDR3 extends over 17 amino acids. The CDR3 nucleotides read TGCGCCAGCAGCTCCTCCTCAGCCATTCTTGCAACAGATACGCAGTATTTT. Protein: CASSSSSAILATDTQYF.

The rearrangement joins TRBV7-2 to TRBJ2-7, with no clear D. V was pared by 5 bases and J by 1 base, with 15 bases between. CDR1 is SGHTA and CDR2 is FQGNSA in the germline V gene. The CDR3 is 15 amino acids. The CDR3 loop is CASSLESAYSYEQYF. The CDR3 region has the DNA TGTGCCAGCAGCCTGGAGAGTGCTTATTCCTACGAGCAGTACTTC.

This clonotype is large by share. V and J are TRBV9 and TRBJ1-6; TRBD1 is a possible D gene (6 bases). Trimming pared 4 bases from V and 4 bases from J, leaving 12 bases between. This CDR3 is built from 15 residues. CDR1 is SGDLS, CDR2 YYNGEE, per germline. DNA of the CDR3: TGTGCCAGCAGCTCAGGGGACGGATATAATTCACCCCTCCACTTT. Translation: CASSSGDGYNSPLHF.

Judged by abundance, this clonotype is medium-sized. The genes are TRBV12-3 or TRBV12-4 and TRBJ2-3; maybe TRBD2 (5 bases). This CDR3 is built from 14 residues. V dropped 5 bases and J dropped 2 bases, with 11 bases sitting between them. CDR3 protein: CASSVDWNTDTQYF. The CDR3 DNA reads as TGTGCCAGCAGTGTGGACTGGAACACAGATACGCAGTATTTT.

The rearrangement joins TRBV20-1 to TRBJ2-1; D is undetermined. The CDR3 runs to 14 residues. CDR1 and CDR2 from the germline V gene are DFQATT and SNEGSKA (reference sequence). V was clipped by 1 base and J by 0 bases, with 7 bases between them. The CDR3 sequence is CSARVGFSYNEQFF. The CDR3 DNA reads TGCAGTGCTAGAGTGGGGTTCTCCTACAATGAGCAGTTCTTC.